This T cell receptor (beta chain) stems from a study of T cell repertoires in cytomegalovirus infection. Study information: Carrying CMV and the relevant HLA type showed in public TCR beta signatures.

Points from the study as a whole: Cumulative public TCR beta family frequency identified carriers of CMV plus the relevant HLA. In two of eight donors, the top clonotype was HLA-C-restricted CMV-specific.

As regards this clonotype: The antigen remains undetermined.

Each CDR3 protein gets one entry after TCRdb re-called the reads with MiXCR. The top ten hold over 10% of the sample, which has just under 550,000 distinct CDR3 sequences, about 26% seen once. J lost 4 bases, V lost 2 bases, and 4 bases had no gene match. From germline, CDR1 is MNHEY and CDR2 SVGAGI. The CDR3 loop spans 16 amino acids. V gene TRBV6-5 combines with J gene TRBJ2-3, with 12 bases fitting TRBD2. The TCR sequence derives from a human donor in good health (CMV status not recorded). Some clones in this sample may be carry-over from other donors' samples. The sample comprised PBMCs. For the CDR3, the DNA is TGTGCCAGCAGTTACCTAGCGGGAGGGCGGGCAGATACGCAGTATTTT. Translating it yields CASSYLAGGRADTQYF.